Shown below are 11 T cell receptor beta chains from a single sample sequenced in a study of blood T cells in healthy people across ages. It was with a sample-barcoded 5' primer and a J-beta primer mix that a second PCR of roughly 7 to 12 cycles was run. TCRdb reprocessed the 5' RACE reads with MiXCR, giving one entry per CDR3 protein. This table has approximately 850,000 distinct CDR3 sequences, 58% appearing once. The specimen was blood. All receptors derive from a young man in good health.

This chain uses TRBV7-9 with TRBJ2-5; no clear D gene. The CDR3 is 15 amino acids. Trimming removed 2 bases from V and 2 bases from J, with 12 bases in between. Germline V gene lookup returns CDR1 SEHNR and CDR2 FQNEAQ (reference sequence). In DNA, the CDR3 is TGTGCCAGCAGCTTATTTTCAGATTTACAAGAGACCCAGTACTTC. Its translation: CASSLFSDLQETQYF.

The chain recombines TRBV9 with TRBJ2-5; TRBD2 aligns across 8 bases. CDR1 and CDR2 (germline): SGDLS, YYNGEE. Trimming took 4 bases from V and 3 from J; bases not matched to a gene: 2. The CDR3 totals 13 residues. Here the CDR3 reads CASSPGGEETQYF. In DNA, the CDR3 is TGTGCCAGCAGCCCGGGGGGGGAAGAGACCCAGTACTTC.

V and J are TRBV12-3 or TRBV12-4 and TRBJ1-1; D is unclear. CDR3 length: 13 residues. Deletions cut 5 bases from V and 0 bases from J, with 7 bases between. CDR3 sequence reads: CASSRDMNTEAFF. CDR3 in DNA: TGTGCCAGCAGTAGAGATATGAACACTGAAGCTTTCTTT.

The chain carries TRBV7-2 and TRBJ1-1; D unclear. The V and J ends lost 5 bases and 5 bases respectively, with 15 bases between them. The CDR3 covers 14 residues. The germline CDR1 and CDR2 sequences are SGHTA and FQGNSA. Here the CDR3 reads CASSPPVRGTEAFF. CDR3 in DNA: TGTGCCAGCAGCCCACCGGTGCGGGGAACTGAAGCTTTCTTT.

The chain recombines TRBV29-1 with TRBJ2-1; 9 positions match TRBD2. This CDR3 spans 13 amino acids. Germline V gene lookup returns CDR1 SQVTM and CDR2 ANQGSEA. V gave up 5 bases and J gave up 15 bases; unmatched junction bases: 14. The CDR3: CSVLRTSDFLWFF. The CDR3 region has the DNA TGCAGCGTTTTGCGGACTAGCGACTTCTTGTGGTTCTTC.

This rearrangement joins TRBV27 to TRBJ2-5; no firm D call. The germline V gene has CDR1 MNHEY and CDR2 SMNVEV (reference sequence). The CDR3 is made up of 16 amino acids. V was trimmed by 8 bases and J by 4 bases, leaving 23 bases between them. The DNA of the CDR3 is TGTGCCAGCTCCTTCCAGATCCCACGACGGATAGAGACCCAGTACTTC. Protein sequence: CASSFQIPRRIETQYF.

The V gene is TRBV11-2, the J gene TRBJ2-3, with D uncertain. Germline CDR1 is SGHAT and CDR2 is FQNNGV. The CDR3 spans 12 residues. The germline V and J ends were trimmed by 5 bases and 10 bases, with 13 bases remaining between them. The CDR3 sequence is CASSGYSYAQYF. The CDR3 DNA is TGTGCCAGCAGCGGGTACTCCTACGCGCAGTATTTT. Full variable domain (missing parts from reference TRBV11-2 and TRBJ2-3): EAGVAQSPRYKIIEKRQSVAFWCNPISGHATLYWYQQILGQGPKLLIQFQNNGVVDDSQLPKDRFSAERLKGVDSTLKIQPAKLEDSAVYLCASSGYSYAQYFGPGTRLTVL.

The genes are TRBV7-9 and TRBJ2-3; the match to TRBD2 covers 9 bases. CDR1 is SEHNR and CDR2 is FQNEAQ in the germline V gene (reference sequence). This CDR3 has 19 residues. Unmatched junction bases numbered 17, after V lost 2 bases and J lost 5 bases. CDR3 loop: CASSLNLGGGAGGGDTQYF. CDR3 DNA sequence: TGTGCCAGCAGCTTAAACCTTGGCGGGGGGGCCGGGGGCGGAGATACGCAGTATTTT.

The chain is built from TRBV29-1 and TRBJ2-3; 8 nucleotides line up with TRBD1. J lost 2 bases, V lost 3 bases, and 7 bases had no gene match. Germline V CDR1 and CDR2: SQVTM, ANQGSEA. The CDR3 runs to 15 residues. CDR3 sequence: CSVDDPGGSTDTQYF. CDR3 in DNA: TGCAGCGTTGATGATCCAGGGGGCTCCACAGATACGCAGTATTTT.

As DNA, the CDR3 is TGTGCCAGCAGCCGAGGACTAGCGGGGGGCACAGATACGCAGTATTTT. It specifies CASSRGLAGGTDTQYF. The chain is built from TRBV3-1 and TRBJ2-3; 13 positions agree with TRBD2. The germline CDR1 and CDR2 sequences are LGHDT and YNNKEL (reference sequence). J was trimmed by 1 base and V by 4 bases; bases with no gene match: 2. CDR3 length equals 16 residues.

V gene TRBV20-1 combines with J gene TRBJ2-1, with 11 nucleotides matching TRBD2. Germline loops: CDR1 DFQATT, CDR2 SNEGSKA (reference sequence). CDR3 length: 16 amino acids. J was trimmed by 7 bases and V by 5 bases; bases with no gene match: 13. The CDR3 sequence is CSAPRTSGWDGNEQFF. The CDR3 region has the DNA TGCAGTGCTCCCAGGACTAGCGGGTGGGACGGGAATGAGCAGTTCTTC.